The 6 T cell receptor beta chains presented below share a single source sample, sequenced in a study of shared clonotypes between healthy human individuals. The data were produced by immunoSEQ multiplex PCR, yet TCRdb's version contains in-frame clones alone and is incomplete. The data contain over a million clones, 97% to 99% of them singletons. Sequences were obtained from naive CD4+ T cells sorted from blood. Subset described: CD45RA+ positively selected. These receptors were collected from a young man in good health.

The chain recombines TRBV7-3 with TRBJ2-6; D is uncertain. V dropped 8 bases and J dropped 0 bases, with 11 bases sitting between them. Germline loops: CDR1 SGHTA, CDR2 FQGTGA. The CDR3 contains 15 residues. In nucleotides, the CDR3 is TGTGCCAGCGCCGTTGCCACCTCTGGGGCCAACGTCCTGACTTTC. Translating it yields CASAVATSGANVLTF. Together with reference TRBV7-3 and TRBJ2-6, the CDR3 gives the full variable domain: GAGVSQTPSNKVTEKGKYVELRCDPISGHTALYWYRQSLGQGPEFLIYFQGTGAADDSGLPNDRFFAVRPEGSVSTLKIQRTERGDSAVYLCASAVATSGANVLTFGAGSRLTVL.

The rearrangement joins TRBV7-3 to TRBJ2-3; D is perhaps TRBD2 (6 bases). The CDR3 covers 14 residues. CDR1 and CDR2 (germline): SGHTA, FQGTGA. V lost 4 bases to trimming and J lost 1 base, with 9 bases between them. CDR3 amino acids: CASSSTSGTDTQYF. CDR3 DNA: TGTGCCAGCAGCTCGACTAGTGGCACAGATACGCAGTATTTT.

The CDR3 region is CASTVGRQGYEKLFF. In nucleotides, the CDR3 is TGTGCCAGCACCGTGGGGAGACAGGGGTATGAAAAACTGTTTTTT. V gene TRBV7-9 combines with J gene TRBJ1-4, with 8 bases fitting TRBD1. CDR3 length: 15 residues. Trimming cost V 7 bases and J 6 bases; bases outside gene matches: 10. CDR1 is SEHNR, CDR2 FQNEAQ, per germline (reference sequence). Based on the CDR3 plus reference TRBV7-9 and TRBJ1-4, the full variable domain is DTGVSQNPRHKITKRGQNVTFRCDPISEHNRLYWYRQTLGQGPEFLTYFQNEAQLEKSRLLSDRFSAERPKGSFSTLEIQRTEQGDSAMYLCASTVGRQGYEKLFFGSGTQLSVL.

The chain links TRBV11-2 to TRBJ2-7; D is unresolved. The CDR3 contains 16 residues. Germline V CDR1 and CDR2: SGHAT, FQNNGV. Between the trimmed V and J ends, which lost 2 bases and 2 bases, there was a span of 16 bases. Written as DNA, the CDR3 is TGTGCCAGCAGCTTAAGTTTCAAAACAGATACCTACGAGCAGTACTTC. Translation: CASSLSFKTDTYEQYF.

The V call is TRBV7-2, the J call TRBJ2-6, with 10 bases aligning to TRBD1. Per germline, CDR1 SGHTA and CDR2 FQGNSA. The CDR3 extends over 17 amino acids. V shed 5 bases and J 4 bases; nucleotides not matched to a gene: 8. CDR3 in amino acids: CASSLRDRGFGANVLTF. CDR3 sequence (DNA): TGTGCCAGCAGCCTCCGGGACAGGGGATTCGGGGCCAACGTCCTGACTTTC.

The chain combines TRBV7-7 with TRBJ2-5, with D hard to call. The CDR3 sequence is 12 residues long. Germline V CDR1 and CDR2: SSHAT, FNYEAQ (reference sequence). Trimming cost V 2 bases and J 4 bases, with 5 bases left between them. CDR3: CASSLNGETQYF. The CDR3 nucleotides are TGTGCCAGCAGCTTAAATGGAGAGACCCAGTACTTC.